The following is a TCR beta chain sequence with its context. This CDR3 region has 16 residues. From germline, CDR1 is SEHNR and CDR2 FQNEAQ (reference sequence). V was clipped by 5 bases and J by 1 base, with 16 bases between them. Authors' methods: For nucleated cells, counts were estimated from reference gene primer amplification. Sequencing was performed with immunoSEQ multiplex PCR; in TCRdb, only in-frame clones are kept and a portion is missing. The DNA was the basis for D and trimming; V, J and clone size are from that table. Among approximately 170,000 clones listed, under 85% were seen once. This entry comes from a study of blood T cell repertoires in COVID-19. Whole-study context: Sample material is recorded as cDNA or gDNA derived from T cells, B-cell-depleted T cells, or PBMCs.

This sequence originates from a man older than 75 with COVID-19, enrolled during active disease. This rearrangement joins TRBV7-9 to TRBJ2-3; D possibly corresponds to TRBD1 (6 bases). The material sequenced was peripheral blood. CDR3 coding DNA: TGTGCCAGCAGCCCCTTGGAAGAGGGGGGCACAGATACGCAGTATTTT. As protein: CASSPLEEGGTDTQYF.